These T cell receptor beta chains were read from a single sample in a study of CD8 T cells in Susac syndrome. TCRdb reprocessed the immunoSEQ multiplex PCR reads via MiXCR and lists one record per CDR3 protein. Of fewer than 250,000 distinct CDR3 sequences in the sample, 90% to 95% were seen once. Sequencing input: CD8+ T cells from PBMCs. The source of these receptors is a human donor with multiple sclerosis. CDR3s include the opening cysteine and the closing phenylalanine or tryptophan. D genes are given only for firm matches. Clone size is stated in some rows and not others, as once, few, many or a class when expanded.

v_call	j_call	d_call	clone_size	cdr3_aa	cdr3_nt
TRBV12-3/TRBV12-4	TRBJ1-2	-	-	CASTPVRGYGYTF	TGTGCCAGCACCCCTGTAAGGGGCTATGGCTACACCTTC
TRBV19	TRBJ1-1	-	-	CASSAGGSEAFF	TGTGCCAGTAGCGCAGGCGGATCTGAAGCTTTCTTT
TRBV7-9	TRBJ1-2	-	once	CVSSIRDRDYGYTF	TGTGTCAGCAGCATTAGGGATCGGGACTATGGCTACACCTTC
TRBV28	TRBJ1-3	-	-	CASSLPYGNTIYF	TGTGCCAGCAGTTTACCCTATGGGAACACCATATATTTT
TRBV12-3/TRBV12-4	TRBJ2-7	-	-	CASSTSGPYEQYF	TGTGCCAGCAGCACCTCAGGGCCCTACGAGCAGTACTTC
TRBV12-3/TRBV12-4	TRBJ1-1	-	-	CASLKEPGTSARPNTEAFF	TGTGCCAGCCTGAAGGAGCCCGGGACCTCAGCCCGACCGAACACTGAAGCTTTCTTT
TRBV10-2	TRBJ2-5	TRBD2	-	CASRPSGDQETQYF	TGCGCCAGCCGGCCTAGCGGGGACCAAGAGACCCAGTACTTC
TRBV30	TRBJ1-2	-	-	CAWSVSYYGYTF	TGTGCCTGGAGTGTATCTTACTATGGCTACACCTTC
TRBV9	TRBJ2-3	-	-	CASSVAPGRDTQYF	TGTGCCAGCAGCGTAGCTCCGGGCCGGGATACGCAGTATTTT
TRBV7-3	TRBJ2-1	TRBD2	-	CASSPSGLAGGNEQFF	TGTGCCAGCAGCCCTTCGGGACTAGCGGGGGGCAATGAGCAGTTCTTC
TRBV19	TRBJ1-1	-	once	CASISLGFGLEAFF	TGTGCCAGTATCTCGCTGGGGTTTGGGCTTGAAGCTTTCTTT
TRBV19	TRBJ1-5	-	once	CASSIAWGLNQPQHF	TGTGCCAGTAGTATAGCATGGGGACTCAATCAGCCCCAGCATTTT
TRBV6-2/TRBV6-3	TRBJ2-7	TRBD1	-	CASSAQPGTASYEQYF	TGTGCCAGCAGTGCCCAACCCGGGACAGCATCCTACGAGCAGTACTTC
TRBV9	TRBJ2-2	-	-	CASSGNLRVRAGELFF	TGTGCCAGCAGCGGTAACTTGCGAGTAAGGGCCGGGGAGCTGTTTTTT
TRBV5-5	TRBJ2-5	-	-	CASRWDWNQETQYF	TGTGCCAGCAGGTGGGACTGGAACCAAGAGACCCAGTACTTC
TRBV27	TRBJ2-3	TRBD1	-	CASGATGSTQYF	TGTGCCAGCGGGGCGACAGGGTCTACGCAGTATTTT
TRBV10-3	TRBJ1-1	-	-	CAISEILWNTEAFF	TGTGCCATCAGTGAAATACTGTGGAACACTGAAGCTTTCTTT
TRBV12-3/TRBV12-4	TRBJ1-5	TRBD1	-	CASSLTGGNQPQHF	TGTGCCAGCAGTCTGACAGGGGGCAATCAGCCCCAGCATTTT
TRBV4-3	TRBJ2-1	-	-	CASSQDRGPEQFF	TGCGCCAGCAGCCAAGATCGAGGACCTGAGCAGTTCTTC
TRBV6-5	TRBJ2-2	-	-	CASSYTLGGHGTGELFF	TGTGCCAGCAGTTACACCCTAGGTGGGCACGGCACCGGGGAGCTGTTTTTT
TRBV15	TRBJ2-1	-	once	CATSRVPGEYNEQFF	TGTGCCACCAGCAGGGTACCAGGGGAATACAATGAGCAGTTCTTC
TRBV4-3	TRBJ2-1	TRBD2	-	CASSQGPTSAGGEQFF	TGCGCCAGCAGCCAAGGCCCCACTAGCGCGGGGGGTGAGCAGTTCTTC
TRBV10-3	TRBJ2-7	-	-	CAISEGHEQYF	TGTGCCATCAGTGAGGGCCACGAGCAGTACTTC
TRBV6-5	TRBJ1-3	-	-	CASSYGGSGNTIYF	TGTGCCAGCAGTTACGGGGGCTCTGGAAACACCATATATTTT
TRBV5-6	TRBJ1-5	-	-	CASSGGLNQPQHF	TGTGCCAGCAGCGGGGGACTCAATCAGCCCCAGCATTTT
TRBV7-9	TRBJ2-7	-	-	CASSMSGGSSYEQYF	TGTGCCAGCAGCATGTCCGGGGGAAGCTCCTACGAGCAGTACTTC
TRBV7-9	TRBJ1-2	-	-	CASSLAPTGSSYGYTF	TGTGCCAGCAGCTTAGCCCCAACAGGATCCAGTTATGGCTACACCTTC
TRBV7-8	TRBJ1-4	TRBD1	-	CASSSTTGVNEKLFF	TGTGCCAGCAGCTCAACGACAGGGGTTAATGAAAAACTGTTTTTT
TRBV7-3	TRBJ1-1	-	-	CASSLELGGTEAFF	TGTGCCAGCAGCTTAGAGTTAGGGGGAACTGAAGCTTTCTTT
TRBV5-1	TRBJ1-1	-	-	CASSLYRGTTLNTEAFF	TGCGCCAGCAGCTTGTATAGGGGCACTACCTTGAACACTGAAGCTTTCTTT
TRBV2	TRBJ2-7	-	-	CASSEAPGSYEQYF	TGTGCCAGCAGTGAAGCGCCGGGCTCCTACGAGCAGTACTTC
TRBV20-1	TRBJ1-2	TRBD1	-	CSAVRNGQGEAYGYTF	TGCAGTGCTGTTAGAAACGGACAGGGGGAGGCCTATGGCTACACCTTC
TRBV5-5	TRBJ2-7	TRBD2	-	CASSPVLAGWVGEQYF	TGTGCCAGCAGCCCGGTACTAGCGGGGTGGGTGGGGGAGCAGTACTTC
TRBV27	TRBJ1-5	TRBD1	-	CASKMTGGFQPQHF	TGTGCCAGCAAAATGACAGGGGGCTTTCAGCCCCAGCATTTT
TRBV19	TRBJ1-1	-	-	CASSTQLNTEAFF	TGTGCCAGTAGTACCCAGCTGAACACTGAAGCTTTCTTT
TRBV5-1	TRBJ1-2	-	-	CASSLARDHGYTF	TGCGCCAGCAGCTTGGCCAGGGATCATGGCTACACCTTC
TRBV6-1	TRBJ1-2	TRBD1	-	CASSPGQAYGYTF	TGTGCCAGCAGTCCGGGACAGGCCTATGGCTACACCTTC
TRBV2	TRBJ1-1	-	-	CASSEGEHVEAFF	TGTGCCAGCAGTGAAGGTGAGCATGTTGAAGCTTTCTTT
TRBV7-9	TRBJ2-5	TRBD2	-	CASSFSGGGRETQYF	TGTGCCAGCAGCTTCAGTGGGGGCGGGAGGGAGACCCAGTACTTC
TRBV2	TRBJ2-1	TRBD2	-	CASIGTGLAAEQFF	TGTGCCAGCATCGGAACGGGACTAGCGGCTGAGCAGTTCTTC
TRBV9	TRBJ2-4	-	-	CASSDDRSIQYF	TGTGCCAGCAGCGACGACAGGTCTATTCAGTACTTC
TRBV7-6	TRBJ2-3	-	-	CASSLATGSTDTQYF	TGTGCCAGCAGCTTAGCAACAGGGAGCACAGATACGCAGTATTTT
TRBV30	TRBJ1-1	TRBD1	-	CAWSYLQGVNTEAFF	TGTGCCTGGAGTTACCTTCAGGGGGTGAACACTGAAGCTTTCTTT
TRBV11-2	TRBJ2-5	-	-	CASSREGPINGETQYF	TGTGCCAGCAGCCGCGAGGGACCTATTAATGGAGAGACCCAGTACTTC
TRBV29-1	TRBJ2-7	-	-	CSVKGQTYEQYF	TGCAGCGTTAAGGGACAAACATACGAGCAGTACTTC
TRBV7-9	TRBJ2-5	TRBD2	-	CASSSLELAFQETQYF	TGTGCCAGCAGCTCGTTGGAACTAGCGTTCCAAGAGACCCAGTACTTC
TRBV7-9	TRBJ1-2	TRBD1	-	CASSSTGAYGYTF	TGTGCCAGCAGCTCCACAGGGGCCTATGGCTACACCTTC
TRBV5-8	TRBJ2-5	-	-	CATTRPIRGETQYF	TGTGCCACCACGCGCCCGATCCGGGGAGAGACCCAGTACTTC
TRBV6-1	TRBJ2-2	-	-	CASSPFGPGQRNTGELFF	TGTGCCAGCAGCCCCTTTGGCCCCGGGCAAAGGAACACCGGGGAGCTGTTTTTT
TRBV28	TRBJ2-7	-	-	CASSSDLTTEQYF	TGTGCCAGCAGTTCAGACTTGACGACTGAGCAGTACTTC
TRBV3-1	TRBJ2-1	-	-	CASSQDRTSSNEQFF	TGTGCCAGCAGCCAAGATCGTACTAGTAGCAATGAGCAGTTCTTC
TRBV13	TRBJ1-1	TRBD1	once	CASSTGDRVGWAEAFF	TGTGCCAGCAGCACCGGCGACAGGGTGGGATGGGCTGAAGCTTTCTTT
TRBV3-1	TRBJ2-1	TRBD1	-	CASSQGRFEGANEQFF	TGTGCCAGCAGCCAAGGGAGGTTCGAGGGGGCCAATGAGCAGTTCTTC
TRBV11-2	TRBJ2-3	-	-	CASSLTGSRQDTQYF	TGTGCCAGCAGCCTCACAGGCTCCAGGCAGGATACGCAGTATTTT
TRBV19	TRBJ2-5	-	-	CASSMYQETQYF	TGTGCCAGTAGTATGTACCAAGAGACCCAGTACTTC